The 17 T cell receptor beta chains below come from one sample, sequenced in a study of T cell repertoires in cytomegalovirus infection. TCRdb processed the reads anew with MiXCR; each CDR3 protein has one entry. The sample carries roughly 730,000 distinct CDR3 sequences, roughly 33% recorded once. These TCRs are of unknown antigen specificity. Sequencing used cultured PBMCs, obtained from culture after CMV antigen stimulation. The source of these receptors is a human donor in good health (CMV status not recorded). Some clones in this sample may be carry-over from other donors' samples.

This clonotype has a handful of counts. V gene TRBV7-8 combines with J gene TRBJ1-3; 8 bases match TRBD1. The CDR3 runs 14 residues. The germline gives CDR1 SGHVS, CDR2 FQNEAQ. J gave up 5 bases and V 5 bases, and 5 bases lay outside the gene matches. CDR3 coding DNA: TGTGCCAGCAGCAAACGGGACAGGAGAAACACCATATATTTT. Its protein product is CASSKRDRRNTIYF.

The chain couples TRBV7-6 to TRBJ1-1; unclear D gene. CDR1 SGHVS and CDR2 FNYEAQ come from the germline V gene. The germline V and J ends were trimmed by 2 bases and 6 bases, with 19 bases remaining between them. This CDR3 has 16 amino acids. The CDR3 DNA follows: TGTGCCAGCAGCTTACTAAGTGGACGGAATCCGTCTGAAGCTTTCTTT. It is translated as CASSLLSGRNPSEAFF. Full variable domain (missing parts from reference TRBV7-6 and TRBJ1-1): GAGVSQSPRYKVTKRGQDVALRCDPISGHVSLYWYRQALGQGPEFLTYFNYEAQQDKSGLPNDRFSAERPEGSISTLTIQRTEQRDSAMYRCASSLLSGRNPSEAFFGQGTRLTVV.

The gene calls are TRBV7-9 and TRBJ2-7; TRBD2 matches 7 bases. This CDR3 is built from 16 residues. Germline values: CDR1 SEHNR, CDR2 FQNEAQ (reference sequence). V was clipped by 4 bases and J by 0 bases; unmatched bases: 9. The CDR3 loop is CASSSPTTSISYEQYF. The CDR3 DNA is TGTGCCAGCAGCTCTCCAACGACTAGCATCTCCTACGAGCAGTACTTC. The whole variable domain, filled in from reference TRBV7-9 and TRBJ2-7, reads DTGVSQNPRHKITKRGQNVTFRCDPISEHNRLYWYRQTLGQGPEFLTYFQNEAQLEKSRLLSDRFSAERPKGSFSTLEIQRTEQGDSAMYLCASSSPTTSISYEQYFGPGTRLTVT.

This clonotype was observed a handful of times. The rearrangement joins TRBV18 to TRBJ2-2; tentatively, D is TRBD1 (5 bases). This CDR3 spans 16 amino acids. The germline gives CDR1 KGHSH, CDR2 LQKENI. Deletions cut 0 bases from V and 5 bases from J, with 13 bases between. As DNA, the CDR3 is TGTGCCAGCTCACCACCTACAGGTAGAGAGACCGGGGAGCTGTTTTTT. Translating it yields CASSPPTGRETGELFF.

This clonotype came up a few times. The chain couples TRBV10-3 to TRBJ2-7; a possible D gene is TRBD1 (6 bases). The CDR3 has 13 amino acids. Trimming stripped 7 bases from V and 2 bases from J, with 12 bases between. In germline, CDR1 is ENHRY, CDR2 SYGVKD. The CDR3 nucleotides are TGTGCCATCACCTTAGGACAGACCTACGAGCAGTACTTC. Amino acids: CAITLGQTYEQYF.

This rearrangement joins TRBV7-2 to TRBJ2-6; TRBD2 matches at 13 bases. The V and J ends lost 1 base and 0 bases, in that order; junction bases with no gene match: 3. CDR3 size: 19 residues. Germline CDR1 is SGHTA and CDR2 is FQGNSA. The CDR3 sequence is CASSLGLAGGYSGANVLTF. The DNA for the CDR3 is TGTGCCAGCAGCTTAGGACTAGCGGGAGGTTACTCTGGGGCCAACGTCCTGACTTTC.

This clonotype has only a few counts. This rearrangement joins TRBV7-8 to TRBJ2-3; 11 nucleotides match TRBD2. V lost 4 bases, J lost 4 bases, and 10 bases stayed unmatched. Germline CDR1 is SGHVS and CDR2 is FQNEAQ. CDR3 length equals 17 residues. The chain's CDR3 is CASSYGTSGTSADTQYF. The CDR3 DNA follows: TGTGCCAGCAGCTATGGGACTAGCGGCACCAGCGCAGATACGCAGTATTTT.

This clonotype was seen a few times. The chain combines TRBV12-3 or TRBV12-4 with TRBJ2-7; possible D gene TRBD1, 6 bases. Between the trimmed V and J ends, which lost 6 bases and 2 bases, there was a span of 14 bases. The CDR3 is made up of 14 amino acids. The chain's CDR3 is CASSRQQGTYEQYF. The CDR3 DNA sequence: TGTGCCAGCAGCCGACAACAGGGAACCTACGAGCAGTACTTC.

This chain's CDR3 is CASSQAWGGDTEAFF. The CDR3 coding sequence is TGTGCCAGCAGCCAAGCTTGGGGAGGGGACACTGAAGCTTTCTTT. The V call is TRBV3-1, the J call TRBJ1-1, with D perhaps TRBD1 (5 bases). Deletions cut 1 base from V and 3 bases from J, with 12 bases between. The CDR3 has 15 residues. Germline V lookup: CDR1 LGHDT, CDR2 YNNKEL (reference sequence).

This clonotype appeared a few times. J is TRBJ2-3 and V is TRBV15; 9 bases align to TRBD2. The CDR3 loop spans 15 amino acids. The V segment lost 2 bases and the J segment 4 bases; nucleotides outside the gene matches: 4. The V gene's germline CDR1 is LNHNV and CDR2 YYDKDF (reference sequence). The CDR3 here is CATSRPTSGSDTQYF. The CDR3 DNA reads TGTGCCACCAGCAGACCGACTAGCGGTTCAGATACGCAGTATTTT.

The chain links TRBV7-6 to TRBJ1-6; D not resolved. Germline loops: CDR1 SGHVS, CDR2 FNYEAQ. This CDR3 has 16 amino acids. Trimming removed 5 bases from V and 0 bases from J, with 11 bases in between. The CDR3 is CASSPRHSSYNSPLHF. CDR3 coding DNA: TGTGCCAGCAGCCCGCGACACAGCTCCTATAATTCACCCCTCCACTTT. Full variable domain (remainder filled in from reference TRBV7-6 and TRBJ1-6): GAGVSQSPRYKVTKRGQDVALRCDPISGHVSLYWYRQALGQGPEFLTYFNYEAQQDKSGLPNDRFSAERPEGSISTLTIQRTEQRDSAMYRCASSPRHSSYNSPLHFGNGTRLTVT.

This clonotype was counted a few times. The gene calls are TRBV7-9 and TRBJ2-3; D is possibly TRBD1 or TRBD2 (6 bases each). V lost 10 bases and J lost 3, with 20 bases in between. This CDR3 contains 15 residues. Germline V gene sequence: CDR1 SEHNR, CDR2 FQNEAQ (reference sequence). In nucleotides, the CDR3 is TGTGCCATCGAATCAGCGTGGGGGGCTACAGATACGCAGTATTTT. As protein: CAIESAWGATDTQYF.

This clonotype was found many times. CDR3 in amino acids: CASSSRTGANTGELFF. In DNA, the CDR3 is TGTGCCAGCAGCTCCAGGACAGGCGCGAACACCGGGGAGCTGTTTTTT. This chain links TRBV7-6 with TRBJ2-2, with 7 positions matching TRBD1. The CDR3 covers 16 residues. Germline loops: CDR1 SGHVS, CDR2 FNYEAQ. Trimming removed 4 bases from V and 0 bases from J; junction bases left unmatched: 5.

This clonotype was seen many times. The V and J genes are TRBV27 and TRBJ2-3; unclear D gene. Per the germline V gene, CDR1 is MNHEY and CDR2 is SMNVEV (reference sequence). V shed 6 bases and J shed 2 bases, with 9 bases lying between them. CDR3 length: 13 amino acids. The CDR3 loop reads CASSLMPTDTQYF. The CDR3 DNA is TGTGCCAGCAGCCTTATGCCCACAGATACGCAGTATTTT.

V usage is TRBV19 and J usage is TRBJ1-5; no clear D gene. The CDR3 extends over 13 amino acids. V shed 3 bases and J shed 3 bases, with 6 bases lying between them. Per germline, CDR1 LNHDA and CDR2 SQIVND (reference sequence). The CDR3 sequence is CASSMSFNQPQHF. CDR3 nucleotides: TGTGCCAGTAGTATGAGCTTCAATCAGCCCCAGCATTTT.

The chain uses TRBV6-1 and TRBJ1-6, with D unresolved. Germline V gene lookup returns CDR1 MNHNS and CDR2 SASEGT. CDR3 size: 13 residues. Trimming removed 2 bases from V and 7 bases from J, with 6 bases in between. The CDR3 region is CASSELGNSPLHF. The CDR3 coding sequence is TGTGCCAGCAGTGAATTGGGGAATTCACCCCTCCACTTT.

A few counts support this clonotype. The genes are TRBV4-2 and TRBJ2-1; 9 nucleotides align to TRBD1. With V trimmed by 0 bases and J by 1 base, 10 bases remained unmatched. The CDR3 totals 19 residues. CDR1 LGHNA and CDR2 YNFKEQ come from the germline V gene. CDR3 DNA sequence: TGTGCCAGCAGCCAAGATGCTCCCCCCGGGACAGGGTCCTACAATGAGCAGTTCTTC. Protein product: CASSQDAPPGTGSYNEQFF.